Listed here are 7 T cell receptor beta chains from one sample, sequenced in a study of T cell responses to AZD1222 COVID-19 vaccine. The repertoire was sequenced with immunoSEQ multiplex PCR; TCRdb's copy has only in-frame clones and lacks some. The profile shows 75,000 to 100,000 clones, 89% of them singletons. The sample was peripheral blood, taken on day 0 of AZD1222 vaccination. These receptors were obtained from an adult in good health.

The CDR3 DNA reads TGTGCCAGCAGCCCACGACGGGAGGGACGGTATGGCTACACCTTC. It is translated as CASSPRREGRYGYTF. The J gene is TRBJ1-2, the V gene TRBV2; the D gene is possibly TRBD1 (5 bases). Germline V gene sequence: CDR1 SNHLY, CDR2 FYNNEI. V dropped 6 bases and J dropped 5 bases, with 19 bases sitting between them. This CDR3 comprises 15 residues.

The CDR3 DNA follows: TGTGCCAGCAGCCTCACTAGCGGGGGGGGTCCCTACAATGAGCAGTTCTTC. This translates into CASSLTSGGGPYNEQFF. V usage is TRBV3-1 (or the pseudogene TRBV3-2) and J usage is TRBJ2-1; 13 bases line up with TRBD2. V was pared by 4 bases and J by 2 bases, with 5 bases of the junction left unmatched. Germline-derived CDR1 and CDR2 are LGHDT and YNNKEL (reference sequence). The length of the CDR3 is 17 residues.

The sample holds one count of this clone. The sample holds other DNA sequences that translate to the same CDR3. This chain connects TRBV19 to TRBJ2-7; no reliable D call. There are 13 residues in the CDR3. Germline lookup yields CDR1 LNHDA and CDR2 SQIVND (reference sequence). V was clipped by 1 base and J by 1 base, with 5 bases between them. The CDR3 spells CASSIGGSYEQYF. For the CDR3, the DNA is TGTGCCAGTAGTATAGGGGGATCCTACGAGCAGTACTTC.

Only a few counts were recorded for this clone. The chain employs TRBV3-1 (or the pseudogene TRBV3-2) and TRBJ2-3, with D perhaps TRBD2 (5 bases). Germline V gives CDR1 LGHDT, CDR2 YNNKEL (reference sequence). The CDR3 is made up of 15 amino acids. Trimming stripped 3 bases from V and 2 bases from J, with 12 bases between. The CDR3 is CASSHSSDFTDTQYF. CDR3 DNA sequence: TGTGCCAGCAGCCATTCCTCGGACTTCACAGATACGCAGTATTTT.

This chain links TRBV10-3 with TRBJ1-1; 7 bases line up with TRBD1. The J segment lost 0 bases and the V segment lost 10 bases, leaving 8 bases of the junction unmatched. In germline, CDR1 is ENHRY, CDR2 SYGVKD. The CDR3 is 14 amino acids. The CDR3 sequence: CATRTGGVNTEAFF. The CDR3 DNA reads TGTGCCACAAGGACAGGTGGGGTGAACACTGAAGCTTTCTTT.

The J gene is TRBJ2-7, the V gene TRBV11-2; D not certain. CDR3 length: 11 residues. The V end was cut by 1 base, the J end by 4 bases, with 2 bases between. Per the germline V gene, CDR1 is SGHAT and CDR2 is FQNNGV. CDR3 bases: TGTGCCAGCAGCTTAGTTTACGAGCAGTACTTC. Translated: CASSLVYEQYF.

V and J are TRBV30 and TRBJ2-7; 7 positions match TRBD2. Germline V CDR1 and CDR2: GTSNPN, SVGIG (reference sequence). With 2 bases clipped from V and 2 bases from J, the junction kept 0 bases outside the gene matches. This CDR3 is 12 amino acids long. The CDR3 DNA follows: TGTGCCTGGAGTCGGGGGGCCTACGAGCAGTACTTC. Its translation: CAWSRGAYEQYF.